One sample yielded the 15 T cell receptor beta chains listed below, sequenced in a study of CD8 T cells in Susac syndrome. An input of 0.5 to 1 ug of RNA was subjected to reverse transcription using random hexamers. One entry per CDR3 protein, called by TCRdb with MiXCR from the immunoSEQ multiplex PCR reads. The sample has just over 150,000 distinct CDR3 sequences, just under 95% seen once. Specimen: CD8+ T cells from PBMCs. All receptors come from a human donor with multiple sclerosis.

The genes are TRBV29-1 and TRBJ1-2; maybe TRBD1 (5 bases). CDR3 length equals 14 residues. Germline V gives CDR1 SQVTM, CDR2 ANQGSEA. V was pared by 2 bases and J by 3 bases, with 13 bases between. The DNA of the CDR3 is TGCAGCGTTGAAACCGGGACCCACTACTATGGCTACACCTTC. Encoded protein: CSVETGTHYYGYTF.

The CDR3 DNA reads as TGCAGTGCTAGCTGGGTGGGCCGAGCTTTCTTT. Translation gives CSASWVGRAFF. This chain uses TRBV20-1 with TRBJ1-1, with D unresolved. Trimming took 3 bases from V and 10 from J, leaving 12 bases between them. The CDR3 loop spans 11 amino acids. The germline gives CDR1 DFQATT, CDR2 SNEGSKA (reference sequence).

The J gene is TRBJ1-5, the V gene TRBV28; no reliable D call. Germline V CDR1 and CDR2: MDHEN, SYDVKM. The CDR3 is made up of 14 amino acids. Between the trimmed V and J ends, which lost 3 bases and 8 bases, there was a span of 14 bases. The CDR3 spells CASSFRTGVEPQHF. The CDR3 DNA follows: TGTGCCAGCAGTTTCCGGACCGGTGTTGAGCCCCAGCATTTT.

The chain carries TRBV25-1 and TRBJ2-7; 7 nucleotides align to TRBD1. Germline CDR1 is MGHDK and CDR2 is SYGVNS. This CDR3 is 14 amino acids long. Unmatched junction bases numbered 9, after V lost 8 bases and J lost 2 bases. The CDR3 DNA reads as TGTGCCAGCCGAGTAAGGGACAGCCCCTACGAGCAGTACTTC. Amino acid sequence: CASRVRDSPYEQYF.

The chain is built from TRBV6-2 or TRBV6-3 and TRBJ1-1, with a possible D match to TRBD1 (5 bases). V was shortened by 0 bases and J by 7 bases, with 15 bases between the two germline ends. The germline CDR1 and CDR2 sequences are MNHEY and SVGEGT. The CDR3 runs to 15 residues. The DNA of the CDR3 is TGTGCCAGCAGTTACTCGAGGGGTGGGAGGCTTGAAGCTTTCTTT. Translation: CASSYSRGGRLEAFF.

The J gene is TRBJ2-7, the V gene TRBV4-3; a possible D gene is TRBD1 (5 bases). V was cut by 1 base and J by 2 bases, with 12 bases left in between. Germline CDR1 reads LGHNA; CDR2 reads YSLEER. This CDR3 comprises 15 residues. CDR3 in amino acids: CASSQALGPAYEQYF. CDR3 bases: TGCGCCAGCAGCCAAGCTCTGGGGCCGGCCTACGAGCAGTACTTC.

This chain links TRBV9 with TRBJ2-2; the match to TRBD2 covers 9 bases. CDR3 length: 16 amino acids. From germline, CDR1 is SGDLS and CDR2 YYNGEE. V shed 4 bases, J shed 1 base, and the junction held 5 bases outside the gene matches. The CDR3, as DNA: TGTGCCAGCAGCTTCCCTAGCGGGGTGAACACCGGGGAGCTGTTTTTT. It is translated as CASSFPSGVNTGELFF.

The chain has TRBV15 and TRBJ1-5, with TRBD1 identical over 9 bases. The CDR3 sequence is 16 residues long. Germline lookup yields CDR1 LNHNV and CDR2 YYDKDF (reference sequence). The J segment lost 4 bases and the V segment lost 4 bases, leaving 8 bases of the junction unmatched. The CDR3 nucleotides are TGTGCCACCAGCAACCTCCCGGGACAGGGTAATCAGCCCCAGCATTTT. Translation gives CATSNLPGQGNQPQHF.

The chain couples TRBV7-6 to TRBJ2-7; D possibly corresponds to TRBD2 (5 bases). Looked up from germline, CDR1 is SGHVS and CDR2 is FNYEAQ. This CDR3 spans 14 amino acids. V was shortened by 2 bases and J by 8 bases, with 16 bases between the two germline ends. In DNA, the CDR3 is TGTGCCAGCAGCTTATCGGGGAACGATAGGAAGCAGTACTTC. Its protein product is CASSLSGNDRKQYF.

The chain employs TRBV24-1 and TRBJ2-3; D is undetermined. This CDR3 region has 14 residues. CDR1 and CDR2 (germline): KGHDR, SFDVKD. Trimming shortened V by 4 bases and J by 0 bases, and 7 bases separated the two germline ends. The CDR3, as DNA: TGTGCCACCAGTGAACTCGATAGCACAGATACGCAGTATTTT. It specifies CATSELDSTDTQYF.

The chain combines TRBV20-1 with TRBJ1-1; no definite D call. The CDR3 contains 11 residues. V lost 0 bases and J 2 bases, leaving 1 base between the germline ends. CDR1 and CDR2 from the germline V gene are DFQATT and SNEGSKA (reference sequence). This CDR3 reads CSARDNTEAFF. For the CDR3, the DNA is TGCAGTGCTAGAGATAACACTGAAGCTTTCTTT.

This chain uses TRBV30 with TRBJ1-1; a possible D gene is TRBD1 (6 bases). Germline assignment: CDR1 GTSNPN and CDR2 SVGIG (reference sequence). Trimming removed 6 bases from V and 3 bases from J, with 11 bases in between. The CDR3 consists of 12 residues. CDR3 protein: CACTGWDTEAFF. As DNA, the CDR3 is TGTGCCTGTACAGGGTGGGACACTGAAGCTTTCTTT.

The V and J genes are TRBV7-2 and TRBJ2-5, with D perhaps given as TRBD1 or TRBD2 (5 bases each). Trimming removed 2 bases at V and 2 bases at J, with 12 bases between. CDR3 length equals 15 residues. The germline gives CDR1 SGHTA, CDR2 FQGNSA. The CDR3 DNA reads as TGTGCCAGCAGCTTATTTGTGGGGACGCAAGAGACCCAGTACTTC. Encoded protein: CASSLFVGTQETQYF.

The rearrangement uses TRBV10-3 and TRBJ1-2; maybe TRBD1 (5 bases). The germline V and J ends were trimmed by 6 bases and 3 bases, with 11 bases remaining between them. The germline gives CDR1 ENHRY, CDR2 SYGVKD. There are 13 residues in the CDR3. The CDR3 here is CAIRAGWDYGYTF. The CDR3 coding sequence is TGTGCCATCAGGGCAGGGTGGGACTATGGCTACACCTTC.

This clonotype was recorded only once. V and J are TRBV27 and TRBJ1-1; D unresolved. CDR3 length: 13 residues. Trimming removed 8 bases from V and 11 bases from J, with 21 bases in between. Germline V gives CDR1 MNHEY, CDR2 SMNVEV (reference sequence). The DNA of the CDR3 is TGTGCCAGCCATAAATCGGGGTACCCGGGGGCTTTCTTT. Its protein is CASHKSGYPGAFF.